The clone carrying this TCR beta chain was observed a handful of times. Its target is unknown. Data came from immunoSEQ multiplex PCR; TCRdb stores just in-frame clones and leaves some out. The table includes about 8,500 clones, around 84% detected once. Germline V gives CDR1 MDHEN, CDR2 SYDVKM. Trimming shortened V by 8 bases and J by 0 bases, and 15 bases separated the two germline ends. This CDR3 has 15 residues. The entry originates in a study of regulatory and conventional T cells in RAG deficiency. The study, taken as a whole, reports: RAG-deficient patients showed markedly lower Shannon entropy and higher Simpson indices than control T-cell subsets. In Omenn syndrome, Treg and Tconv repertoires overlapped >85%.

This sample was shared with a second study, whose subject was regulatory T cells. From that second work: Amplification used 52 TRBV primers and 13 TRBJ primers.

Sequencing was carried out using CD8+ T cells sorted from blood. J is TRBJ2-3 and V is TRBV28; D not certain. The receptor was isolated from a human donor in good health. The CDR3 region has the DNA TGTGCCAGCTCAGTCAGCATTCCTAGCACAGATACGCAGTATTTT. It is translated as CASSVSIPSTDTQYF.